This T cell receptor beta chain originates from a study of blood T cell repertoires in COVID-19. Study-level background: The United States, Italy and Spain provided the acute and convalescent COVID-19 samples. T cells, B-cell-depleted T cells, or PBMCs supplied cDNA or gDNA.

Methods used by the authors: Using reference gene primer amplification, nucleated cell counts were estimated. Using immunoSEQ multiplex PCR, the repertoire was profiled, and TCRdb retains in-frame clones only, with some absent. That table is the source of V, J and clone size, and D and trimming were worked out from the DNA. This table holds around 230,000 clones, roughly 85% found once. This clone was detected once. Germline-derived CDR1 and CDR2 are SGHRS and YFSETQ. V was clipped by 2 bases and J by 7 bases; unmatched bases: 6. The CDR3 has 15 amino acids. Sample: peripheral blood. This receptor was obtained from a man aged 45-65 years with COVID-19, enrolled during active disease. The V and J genes are TRBV5-1 and TRBJ2-1, with 10 bases identical to TRBD1. CDR3: CASSFPGQGTNEQFF. CDR3 sequence (DNA): TGCGCCAGCAGCTTTCCGGGACAGGGGACAAATGAGCAGTTCTTC.